The 18 T cell receptor beta chains presented below share a single source sample, sequenced in a study of blood T cell repertoires in COVID-19. The repertoire was sequenced with immunoSEQ multiplex PCR; TCRdb's copy has only in-frame clones and lacks some. This sample has 90,000 to 130,000 clones; 55% to 75% occur once, and the top ten carry around 1.7%. The sample was peripheral blood. All receptors come from a woman in her thirties or forties with acute or convalescent COVID-19.

J is TRBJ2-7 and V is TRBV28; TRBD1 matches 10 bases. Germline values: CDR1 MDHEN, CDR2 SYDVKM. J lost 0 bases, V lost 3 bases, and 8 bases had no gene match. This CDR3 contains 17 residues. CDR3 sequence reads: CASSFPPGQGGSYEQYF. The CDR3 DNA is TGTGCCAGCAGTTTCCCCCCCGGACAGGGGGGCTCCTACGAGCAGTACTTC.

The rearrangement joins TRBV6-6 to TRBJ1-3; tentative D call: TRBD1 (5 bases). The CDR3 runs 13 residues. The V end lost 6 bases, the J end lost 1 base, and 7 bases lay between the germline ends. Germline values: CDR1 MNHNY, CDR2 SVGAGI (reference sequence). CDR3 amino acids: CASSRQSGNTIYF. The CDR3 nucleotides are TGTGCCAGCAGCCGACAGTCTGGAAACACCATATATTTT.

The chain uses TRBV7-2 and TRBJ1-1, with TRBD1 matching 7 bases. Germline lookup yields CDR1 SGHTA and CDR2 FQGNSA. Unmatched junction bases numbered 6, after V lost 4 bases and J lost 4 bases. This CDR3 comprises 14 residues. CDR3 DNA: TGTGCCAGCAGCTCGGGACAGAGGATCACTGAAGCTTTCTTT. Its translation: CASSSGQRITEAFF.

As DNA, the CDR3 is TGCGCCAGCAGCTTGGTTGGGGTCAGACAGGGAGCGGATACGCAGTATTTT. Translated, it gives CASSLVGVRQGADTQYF. The V gene is TRBV5-1, the J gene TRBJ2-3; 7 positions match TRBD1. The J segment lost 6 bases and the V segment lost 0 bases, leaving 13 bases of the junction unmatched. The CDR3 has 17 residues. Germline CDR1 is SGHRS and CDR2 is YFSETQ. The full variable domain, completed using reference TRBV5-1 and TRBJ2-3, is KAGVTQTPRYLIKTRGQQVTLSCSPISGHRSVSWYQQTPGQGLQFLFEYFSETQRNKGNFPGRFSGRQFSNSRSEMNVSTLELGDSALYLCASSLVGVRQGADTQYFGPGTRLTVL.

Many counts were recorded for this clone. The V and J genes are TRBV19 and TRBJ2-3; D not resolved. Germline V gene data show CDR1 as LNHDA and CDR2 as SQIVND (reference sequence). The CDR3 runs to 17 residues. Trimming removed 6 bases at V and 1 base at J, with 20 bases between. This CDR3 is CASSHPGDAAGTDTQYF. CDR3 DNA: TGTGCCAGTAGCCACCCTGGCGATGCGGCTGGCACAGATACGCAGTATTTT.

The rearrangement links TRBV19 to TRBJ2-5, with D possibly being TRBD1 (6 bases). The length of the CDR3 is 15 residues. V was shortened by 2 bases and J by 0 bases, with 10 bases between the two germline ends. CDR1 is LNHDA and CDR2 is SQIVND in the germline V gene (reference sequence). This CDR3 is CASSIKQGYQETQYF. The CDR3 DNA sequence: TGTGCCAGTAGTATAAAACAGGGTTACCAAGAGACCCAGTACTTC.

The V call is TRBV5-1, the J call TRBJ2-1; TRBD1 matches at 10 bases. V gave up 3 bases and J gave up 8 bases; unmatched junction bases: 5. Germline assignment: CDR1 SGHRS and CDR2 YFSETQ. The CDR3 has 14 residues. The CDR3 DNA reads TGCGCCAGCAGCTCGAGACAGGGGGCCGATGAGCAGTTCTTC. Its translation is CASSSRQGADEQFF.

The chain links TRBV19 to TRBJ1-2; D unresolved. Germline V lookup: CDR1 LNHDA, CDR2 SQIVND (reference sequence). The CDR3 sequence is 13 residues long. Trimming shortened V by 3 bases and J by 7 bases, and 12 bases separated the two germline ends. The DNA for the CDR3 is TGTGCCAGTAGTATCTTAGGAGACTCTGGCTACACCTTC. Translated: CASSILGDSGYTF.

The CDR3 is CASSASGVGGDYGYTF. In DNA, the CDR3 is TGTGCCAGCAGTGCCTCAGGTGTGGGGGGAGACTATGGCTACACCTTC. The chain links TRBV6-4 to TRBJ1-2, with D possibly matching TRBD1 (5 bases). The germline V gene has CDR1 MRHNA and CDR2 SNTAGT. There are 16 residues in the CDR3. Trimming removed 4 bases at V and 3 bases at J, with 18 bases between.

V gene TRBV3-1 (or the pseudogene TRBV3-2) combines with J gene TRBJ1-5; 8 nucleotides align to TRBD1. The length of the CDR3 is 14 residues. Trimming at V came to 5 bases and at J to 7 bases, leaving 7 bases not matched to a gene. The germline V gene has CDR1 LGHDT and CDR2 YNNKEL (reference sequence). CDR3 amino acids: CASSSAGGGQPQHF. The CDR3 DNA reads as TGTGCCAGCAGCTCCGCAGGGGGCGGGCAGCCCCAGCATTTT.

This clone turned up a few times. The chain uses TRBV6-5 and TRBJ1-3, with a tentative D call TRBD1 (6 bases). The CDR3 has 15 amino acids. CDR1 is MNHEY and CDR2 is SVGAGI in the germline V gene. Trimming took 2 bases from V and 3 from J, leaving 11 bases between them. CDR3 region: CASSYRGGDGNTIYF. The CDR3 coding sequence is TGTGCCAGCAGTTACCGAGGGGGTGATGGAAACACCATATATTTT.

The J gene is TRBJ1-2, the V gene TRBV2; 10 bases are shared with TRBD1. Trimming at V came to 6 bases and at J to 8 bases, leaving 6 bases not matched to a gene. CDR3 size: 13 residues. Looked up from germline, CDR1 is SNHLY and CDR2 is FYNNEI. The CDR3 DNA sequence: TGTGCCAGCAGGGCAGGACAGGGGGGAGGCTACACCTTC. Protein sequence: CASRAGQGGGYTF.

J is TRBJ2-7 and V is TRBV20-1; no firm D call. The CDR3 covers 13 residues. Germline V gene lookup returns CDR1 DFQATT and CDR2 SNEGSKA (reference sequence). V dropped 3 bases and J dropped 6 bases, with 15 bases sitting between them. Here the CDR3 reads CSASFGSRPEQYF. The CDR3 DNA reads as TGCAGTGCTAGTTTCGGGTCCAGACCCGAGCAGTACTTC.

This clone is termed medium-sized. The chain links TRBV28 to TRBJ1-5; TRBD1 matches at 9 bases. CDR1 and CDR2 (germline): MDHEN, SYDVKM. Trimming took 6 bases from V and 0 from J; bases not matched to a gene: 6. CDR3 length equals 16 residues. This CDR3 is CASSPGQGYSNQPQHF. The CDR3 coding sequence is TGTGCCAGCAGCCCGGGACAGGGCTATAGCAATCAGCCCCAGCATTTT. Drawing the rest from reference TRBV28 and TRBJ1-5, the complete variable domain is DVKVTQSSRYLVKRTGEKVFLECVQDMDHENMFWYRQDPGLGLRLIYFSYDVKMKEKGDIPEGYSVSREKKERFSLILESASTNQTSMYLCASSPGQGYSNQPQHFGDGTRLSIL.

This clone was observed a single time. This chain connects TRBV19 to TRBJ1-3; D unresolved. Trimming cost V 9 bases and J 1 base, with 10 bases left between them. This CDR3 has 13 residues. From germline, CDR1 is LNHDA and CDR2 SQIVND (reference sequence). The CDR3 reads CASHKASGNTIYF. The DNA of the CDR3 is TGTGCCAGCCATAAAGCATCTGGAAACACCATATATTTT.

The chain carries TRBV4-2 and TRBJ1-4; D ambiguous. Germline-derived CDR1 and CDR2 are LGHNA and YNFKEQ. This CDR3 comprises 13 residues. The ends were cut back, 6 bases at V and 8 bases at J, with 13 bases in the middle. This CDR3 reads CASRGGAGEKLFF. In nucleotides, the CDR3 is TGTGCCAGCAGGGGAGGTGCTGGAGAAAAACTGTTTTTT.

This clone was detected only a few times. This CDR3 is CSVGGQSYEQYF. Here the CDR3 DNA reads TGCAGCGTTGGCGGTCAATCCTACGAGCAGTACTTC. V gene TRBV29-1 combines with J gene TRBJ2-7, with D hard to call. The V end lost 4 bases, the J end lost 1 base, and 8 bases lay between the germline ends. The CDR3 runs to 12 residues. CDR1 and CDR2 (germline): SQVTM, ANQGSEA.

The table lists this clone with many counts. This rearrangement joins TRBV19 to TRBJ1-1, with unresolved D. The CDR3 is 12 residues long. Germline V gives CDR1 LNHDA, CDR2 SQIVND (reference sequence). V lost 5 bases and J lost 2, with 6 bases in between. CDR3: CASSRVNTEAFF. Here the CDR3 DNA reads TGTGCCAGTAGTCGGGTAAACACTGAAGCTTTCTTT.